This TCR beta chain was identified during a study of blood T cell repertoires in COVID-19. Study context: Acute and convalescent COVID-19 samples came from the United States, Italy and Spain. Sources were T cells, B-cell-depleted T cells, or PBMCs; the material itself was cDNA or gDNA.

In the source study's methods: How many nucleated cells were present was estimated from reference gene primer amplification. Assay used: immunoSEQ multiplex PCR; TCRdb lists only in-frame clones, some missing. Clone size and the V and J calls come from that table; the DNA yielded D and trimming. Of about 80,000 clones detected, roughly 80% appear once; the ten largest clones hold 15% to 18%. The TCR originated in an elderly woman with acute or convalescent COVID-19. Sample: peripheral blood.

This chain's CDR3 is CASSDLDRVGNTIYF. For the CDR3, the DNA is TGTGCCAGCAGTGACCTGGACAGGGTTGGAAACACCATATATTTT. The chain joins TRBV6-1 to TRBJ1-3; 8 nucleotides line up with TRBD1. The CDR3 runs to 15 residues. Germline V gives CDR1 MNHNS, CDR2 SASEGT. V shed 3 bases and J 3 bases; nucleotides not matched to a gene: 4.